This T cell receptor (beta chain) was obtained from a study of blood T cells in healthy people across ages (dated by TCRdb to the mid-2010s). Regarding the research as a whole: In model experiments, template switching captured roughly one uniquely barcoded TCR beta cDNA molecule for every two T cells. The donors were split into four age groups: young (average approximately 16 years), middle-aged (39), aged (over 55) and long-lived (roughly 77). For two donors (one aged 18 to 29 and one aged 80 or older), the study analyzed two additional independent replicas of 1 million unique cDNA reads from the same blood draw. Age-related changes in TCR beta repertoire diversity were measured in the study by deep sequencing normalized with unique cDNA molecular identifiers. Donors of different ages were randomly distributed across sequencing lanes to avoid experimental bias. What the research found in general, with its limitations: Total diversity estimates from one million sequenced T cells were considered lower bounds and underestimates. There was a strong correlation between observed TCR beta diversity and the percentage of naive T cells measured by flow cytometry. Bulk unsorted PBMC profiling prevented conclusive comparison of naive and antigen-experienced compartments. Compared with the aged group, the long-lived group had more naive CD4+ T cells, fewer expanded clones and increased TCR diversity, a pattern suggesting age selection. Because donor CMV infection status was unknown, age-related changes in expanded clonotypes were potentially confounded. As age increased, observed TCR beta diversity per million T cells dropped in a roughly linear way, and a significant reduction was already evident by age 40.

This clonotype was picked up a small number of times. The clone's antigen remains unknown. No much larger clonotype is one base removed from it; base qualities were not supplied. Donors were 39 systemically healthy Caucasian individuals from Russia aged roughly 6 to 100 years. Each donor gave roughly 11 milliliters of peripheral blood, drawn into EDTA-treated Vacutainer tubes. Ficoll-Paque density-gradient centrifugation was used to isolate PBMCs, with at least 7 million per sample. Total RNA, at least 5.5 micrograms per sample, was extracted from PBMCs with Trizol reagent. Naive CD45RAhigh/CD27high T cell percentages were measured by flow cytometry on a PBMC aliquot from every donor. Libraries came from 5' RACE. Data came from an Illumina HiSeq 2500. A second PCR of about 6 to 11 cycles was performed with a sample-barcoded 5' primer and a J-beta primer mix. A unique molecular identifier was introduced onto each TCR beta cDNA molecule by a template-switch 5' adaptor carrying 12 random nucleotides. Each sample yielded at least 3 million CDR3-containing paired-end reads. All of the RNA was converted into first-strand cDNA using the Mint cDNA synthesis kit, with a TRBC-specific oligonucleotide serving as the primer. Following uracil-DNA glycosylase treatment, all cDNA underwent a first 18-cycle PCR with the universal primers M1SS and BC2_uni_R. The authors processed their data as follows. For normalization, 1 million high-quality reads were randomly selected from each sample, with every read carrying a distinct molecular identifier. Reads with shared molecular identifiers were discarded instead of being binned into consensus sequences. CDR3 identification, clonotype clustering and error correction used MiTCR with a Q25 quality threshold and the strictest error-elimination algorithm. A nonparametric unseen species model with Euler transformation was used to estimate a lower bound on total TCR beta diversity. The public reads were quality trimmed at Q25 with fastp and then assembled into clones with MiXCR by TCRdb, keeping productive beta chains. Under each unique CDR3 protein, matching rows form one entry showing the most common genes and DNA. These V and J calls derive from TCRdb rather than the authors' analysis. Within this sample are under 2 million distinct CDR3 sequences, with 30% to 35% of them counted one time only. About 11% of the sample belongs to the ten largest clones.

From its cysteine to its phenylalanine, the CDR3 spans 16 amino acids. Only the CDR3 part of the read is kept: 48 bases, read in frame from the first base. The germline V gene encodes CDR1 KGHDR and CDR2 SFDVKD. V was cut back by 4 bases and J by 10 bases, leaving a gap of 22 bases between them. The V gene is TRBV24-1 and the J gene is TRBJ2-1, with the D call perhaps TRBD1 or TRBD2, each one matching 5 bases. This TCR was sampled from a woman under 40 in good health. The sample was blood. The DNA sequence is TGTGCCACCAGTGACTCTGGTAGTCCACCGAGGGGAGAGCAGTTCTTC. The resulting protein is CATSDSGSPPRGEQFF.